One and the same sample provided the 20 T cell receptor beta chains below, sequenced in a study of T cell repertoires in cytomegalovirus infection. No antigen is known for these receptors. One entry per CDR3 protein results from TCRdb running MiXCR on the reads. Of about 470,000 distinct CDR3 sequences in the sample, under 55% were seen once. The sequences come from cultured PBMCs, collected from culture after CMV antigen stimulation. Receptor source: a human donor in good health (CMV status not recorded). Some clones in this sample may be carry-over from other donors' samples.

This rearrangement joins TRBV7-4 to TRBJ1-1; the D is unclear. Looked up from germline, CDR1 is SGHVT and CDR2 is SQSDAQ. V was clipped by 5 bases and J by 0 bases, with 13 bases between them. CDR3 length equals 15 residues. CDR3 protein: CASSTLVRMNTEAFF. CDR3 in DNA: TGTGCCAGCAGCACGTTGGTCAGAATGAACACTGAAGCTTTCTTT.

This chain joins TRBV6-5 and TRBJ1-4; TRBD1 matches at 10 bases. The CDR3 extends over 14 amino acids. Germline assignment: CDR1 MNHEY and CDR2 SVGAGI. Trimming cost V 4 bases and J 10 bases; bases outside gene matches: 6. The CDR3 DNA reads as TGTGCCAGCAGTTCGGGACAGGGGTACGGAAAACTGTTTTTT. Translated, it gives CASSSGQGYGKLFF.

The genes are TRBV6-6 and TRBJ2-2; D is unclear. V was cut by 5 bases and J by 11 bases, with 9 bases left in between. The germline CDR1 and CDR2 sequences are MNHNY and SVGAGI (reference sequence). The CDR3 is 11 residues long. CDR3 residues: CASSMSSELFF. The DNA for the CDR3 is TGTGCCAGCAGTATGAGTTCAGAGCTGTTTTTT.

The V gene is TRBV5-1, the J gene TRBJ1-1; no firm D call. Looked up from germline, CDR1 is SGHRS and CDR2 is YFSETQ. The CDR3 has 17 amino acids. V lost 3 bases and J lost 1, with 19 bases in between. The CDR3 DNA is TGCGCCAGCAGCTCACCGCTCCCCGGAGTGGGGAACACTGAAGCTTTCTTT. It yields the protein CASSSPLPGVGNTEAFF.

V gene TRBV5-4 combines with J gene TRBJ2-5; 9 positions agree with TRBD1. The CDR3 has 14 residues. CDR1 is SGHNT and CDR2 is YYREEE in the germline V gene (reference sequence). V lost 5 bases, J lost 5 bases, and 7 bases stayed unmatched. The CDR3 spells CASRPGQGMETQYF. The CDR3 DNA follows: TGTGCCAGCAGACCGGGACAGGGTATGGAGACCCAGTACTTC.

A few counts support this clonotype. The V call is TRBV19, the J call TRBJ2-7; possibly TRBD1 for D (5 bases). The V gene's germline CDR1 is LNHDA and CDR2 SQIVND (reference sequence). The length of the CDR3 is 14 residues. V was clipped by 5 bases and J by 0 bases, with 11 bases between them. DNA for the CDR3: TGTGCCAGTAGTCCCCGACAGAACTCCTACGAGCAGTACTTC. Translating gives CASSPRQNSYEQYF.

The chain couples TRBV14 to TRBJ2-1, with D perhaps TRBD2 (6 bases). The V and J ends lost 1 base and 0 bases respectively, with 19 bases between them. Germline CDR1 and CDR2: SGHDN and FVKESK. This CDR3 region has 19 residues. The CDR3 DNA reads as TGTGCCAGCAGCCAAGTACCGGGAGCCTTCCATAGCTCCTACAATGAGCAGTTCTTC. Residues: CASSQVPGAFHSSYNEQFF. Supplemented by reference TRBV14 and TRBJ2-1, the full variable domain reads EAGVTQFPSHSVIEKGQTVTLRCDPISGHDNLYWYRRVMGKEIKFLLHFVKESKQDESGMPNNRFLAERTGGTYSTLKVQPAELEDSGVYFCASSQVPGAFHSSYNEQFFGPGTRLTVL.

This clonotype was observed a handful of times. This chain connects TRBV20-1 to TRBJ2-1, with D unresolved. Germline CDR1 DFQATT, CDR2 SNEGSKA (reference sequence). The CDR3 runs 11 residues. DNA of the CDR3: TGCAGCCATCGAGCAGACAATGAGCAGTTCTTC. Translated, it gives CSHRADNEQFF.

The V call is TRBV5-6, the J call TRBJ2-3; either TRBD1 or TRBD2 may fit D (5 bases each). The CDR3 is 17 amino acids. Trimming cost V 0 bases and J 2 bases, with 16 bases left between them. Germline loops: CDR1 SGHDT, CDR2 YYEEEE. The CDR3 reads CASSLAKLWGNTDTQYF. In DNA, the CDR3 is TGTGCCAGCAGCTTGGCAAAACTATGGGGGAACACAGATACGCAGTATTTT.

This clonotype came up many times. CDR3 DNA: TGTGCCAGCAGGACGACAAGCTCTGGAAACACCATATATTTT. Amino acid sequence: CASRTTSSGNTIYF. This chain uses TRBV12-3 or TRBV12-4 with TRBJ1-3; D is unresolved. This CDR3 spans 14 amino acids. V was cut by 6 bases and J by 0 bases, with 9 bases left in between.

The rearrangement uses TRBV10-2 and TRBJ2-5; D might be TRBD1 or TRBD2, each matching 5 bases. Trimming pared 2 bases from V and 7 bases from J, leaving 14 bases between. The CDR3 totals 14 residues. Germline V gene sequence: CDR1 WSHSY, CDR2 SAAADI. As DNA, the CDR3 is TGCGCCAGCAGTGAGACCCGGGGCTCAGGGACCCAGTACTTC. Its protein product is CASSETRGSGTQYF.

This chain joins TRBV7-9 and TRBJ1-1; possibly TRBD1 for D (6 bases). This CDR3 region has 16 residues. Trimming left V 4 bases short and J 5 bases short, with 20 bases between. From germline, CDR1 is SEHNR and CDR2 FQNEAQ (reference sequence). CDR3 protein: CASSSWDIPPGTEAFF. Here the CDR3 DNA reads TGTGCCAGCAGCTCTTGGGACATTCCACCGGGGACTGAAGCTTTCTTT.

This clonotype was seen more than once but under ten times. The rearrangement uses TRBV6-2 or TRBV6-3 and TRBJ2-1; D is undetermined. The V and J ends lost 6 bases and 0 bases respectively, with 9 bases between them. Germline V gives CDR1 MNHEY, CDR2 SVGEGT. The CDR3 consists of 14 residues. The CDR3 coding sequence is TGTGCCAGCAGGCCTAAGAGCTCCTACAATGAGCAGTTCTTC. The encoded protein is CASRPKSSYNEQFF.

The chain carries TRBV7-2 and TRBJ2-1; the match to TRBD2 covers 9 bases. Germline assignment: CDR1 SGHTA and CDR2 FQGNSA. Unmatched junction bases numbered 3, after V lost 3 bases and J lost 3 bases. The CDR3 has 15 residues. Here the CDR3 reads CASSLLAGIYNEQFF. The CDR3 DNA follows: TGTGCCAGCAGCTTGCTAGCGGGAATCTACAATGAGCAGTTCTTC.

The J gene is TRBJ2-3, the V gene TRBV12-3 or TRBV12-4; tentative D call: TRBD2 (5 bases). V was shortened by 3 bases and J by 5 bases, with 12 bases between the two germline ends. This CDR3 has 14 amino acids. CDR3: CASSFSGNGDTQYF. As DNA, the CDR3 is TGTGCCAGCAGTTTCTCGGGAAACGGAGATACGCAGTATTTT.

Only a few counts were recorded for this clonotype. The rearrangement links TRBV7-2 to TRBJ2-5; D perhaps matches TRBD2 (6 bases). The CDR3 loop spans 16 amino acids. V lost 5 bases to trimming and J lost 4 bases, with 20 bases between them. The germline gives CDR1 SGHTA, CDR2 FQGNSA. The CDR3 reads CASSDVGRDLSETQYF. CDR3 sequence (DNA): TGTGCCAGCAGCGATGTGGGTCGGGACTTATCAGAGACCCAGTACTTC.

This sequence joins TRBV2 and TRBJ2-1; possibly TRBD1 for D (6 bases). There are 12 residues in the CDR3. Germline assignment: CDR1 SNHLY and CDR2 FYNNEI. The V and J ends lost 9 bases and 12 bases respectively, with 18 bases between them. The CDR3 loop reads CASRTGTMRQFF. The CDR3 region has the DNA TGTGCCAGTAGGACGGGGACAATGAGGCAGTTCTTC. The full variable domain, rest sourced from reference TRBV2 and TRBJ2-1, is EPEVTQTPSHQVTQMGQEVILRCVPISNHLYFYWYRQILGQKVEFLVSFYNNEISEKSEIFDDQFSVERPDGSNFTLKIRSTKLEDSAMYFCASRTGTMRQFFGPGTRLTVL.

This clonotype was counted a few times. This chain connects TRBV4-1 to TRBJ2-5; TRBD1 might be the D (5 bases). This CDR3 comprises 15 residues. Germline V lookup: CDR1 MGHRA, CDR2 YSYEKL. V was pared by 4 bases and J by 0 bases, with 12 bases between. In nucleotides, the CDR3 is TGCGCCAGCAGCCGCGCCCAGGGTTACCAAGAGACCCAGTACTTC. It yields the protein CASSRAQGYQETQYF.

In DNA form, the CDR3 reads TGTGCCAGCAGTTTAACAACAGGCGGTCAGCCCCAGCATTTT. This sequence encodes CASSLTTGGQPQHF. The chain is built from TRBV12-3 or TRBV12-4 and TRBJ1-5, with a weak D call TRBD1 (5 bases). CDR3 length equals 14 residues. V shed 2 bases and J shed 6 bases, with 11 bases lying between them.

This clonotype has more than one count but fewer than ten. J is TRBJ1-3 and V is TRBV7-2; D is uncertain. The CDR3 runs 17 residues. Germline V gives CDR1 SGHTA, CDR2 FQGNSA. V shed 1 base and J shed 0 bases, with 13 bases lying between them. This CDR3 reads CASSLGPAGYSGNTIYF. As DNA, the CDR3 is TGTGCCAGCAGCTTAGGTCCGGCCGGATACTCTGGAAACACCATATATTTT.